The 21 T cell receptor beta chains reported below all come from one sample, sequenced in a study of molecular identifiers for immune sequencing clone quantification. One entry per CDR3 protein results from TCRdb running MiXCR on the PCR reads. The data hold approximately 550,000 distinct CDR3 sequences, with roughly 24% observed a single time. Sequenced sample: naive CD8+ T cells from blood, with Jurkat cell RNA spiked in. Stated subset: FACS-sorted CD8+CD4-CCR7+CD45RA+ naive T cells. The origin of the receptors is a human donor in good health. Some libraries in this study had Jurkat cell RNA spiked in.

Here the CDR3 DNA reads TGCGCCAGCAGCCAGAACAGCTACGAGCAGTACTTC. Translating it yields CASSQNSYEQYF. The V and J genes are TRBV4-1 and TRBJ2-7; D is unresolved. V was pared by 3 bases and J by 3 bases, with 6 bases between. Germline CDR1 and CDR2: MGHRA and YSYEKL. The CDR3 loop spans 12 amino acids.

This clonotype appeared many times. The gene calls are TRBV18 and TRBJ1-1; tentative D call: TRBD1 (6 bases). The CDR3 contains 12 residues. The V and J ends lost 3 bases and 8 bases respectively, with 10 bases between them. CDR1 is KGHSH and CDR2 is LQKENI in the germline V gene. CDR3 coding DNA: TGTGCCAGCTCACCGGCGACAGGCGAAGCTTTCTTT. Its translation: CASSPATGEAFF. Full variable domain (missing parts from reference TRBV18 and TRBJ1-1): NAGVMQNPRHLVRRRGQEARLRCSPMKGHSHVYWYRQLPEEGLKFMVYLQKENIIDESGMPKERFSAEFPKEGPSILRIQQVVRGDSAAYFCASSPATGEAFFGQGTRLTVV.

This clonotype was observed a few times. The genes are TRBV7-9 and TRBJ1-1; 9 positions agree with TRBD1. The germline gives CDR1 SEHNR, CDR2 FQNEAQ (reference sequence). V gave up 5 bases and J gave up 5 bases; unmatched junction bases: 9. The CDR3 covers 15 residues. The CDR3: CASSPTPGQGTEAFF. In nucleotides, the CDR3 is TGTGCCAGCAGCCCAACTCCGGGACAGGGTACTGAAGCTTTCTTT.

With regard to this clonotype: The germline gene is not matched at one end of the junction; a read error may be the cause. V usage is TRBV9 and J usage is TRBJ1-6; no definite D call. The germline gives CDR1 SGDLS, CDR2 YYNGEE. The length of the CDR3 is 12 residues. In DNA form, the CDR3 reads TGTGCCAGCAGCGTCGAGAATTCCCCCCTCCCCTTT. Translation gives CASSVENSPLPF.

This clonotype was observed many times. The chain joins TRBV10-3 to TRBJ2-7; no definite D call. This CDR3 has 12 residues. Per the germline V gene, CDR1 is ENHRY and CDR2 is SYGVKD. Trimming shortened V by 4 bases and J by 1 base, and 5 bases separated the two germline ends. The CDR3 DNA reads TGTGCCATCAGTGTCGGGTCCTACGAGCAGTACTTC. Protein sequence: CAISVGSYEQYF.

Points on this clonotype: A much larger clone is a single base away; this may be a read error. The rearrangement links TRBV20-1 to TRBJ1-5; D is unresolved. There are 17 residues in the CDR3. Germline CDR1 reads DFQATT; CDR2 reads SNEGSKA (reference sequence). CDR3 residues: CSARDPYAIYSYQPQHF. The CDR3 nucleotides are TGCAGTGCTAGAGATCCGTACGCCATTTATAGCTATCAGCCCCAGCATTTT.

In its sample, this clonotype was seen once. Being one base from a much bigger clone, this may be a read error. The chain has TRBV19 and TRBJ2-7, with TRBD1 matching over 8 bases. CDR1 LNHDA and CDR2 SQIVND come from the germline V gene (reference sequence). Trimming removed 3 bases from V and 6 bases from J; junction bases left unmatched: 10. The CDR3 contains 15 residues. The CDR3 sequence is CASSIATRGRCEQYF. CDR3 in DNA: TGTGCCAGTAGTATTGCTACCAGGGGGCGGTGCGAGCAGTACTTC. The whole variable domain, filled in from reference TRBV19 and TRBJ2-7, reads DGGITQSPKYLFRKEGQNVTLSCEQNLNHDAMYWYRQDPGQGLRLIYYSQIVNDFQKGDIAEGYSVSREKKESFPLTVTSAQKNPTAFYLCASSIATRGRCEQYFGPGTRLTVT.

Notes on this clonotype: Possible read error: a much larger clone is one base away. This rearrangement joins TRBV2 to TRBJ2-3; D may be TRBD2 (5 bases). The germline V gene has CDR1 SNHLY and CDR2 FYNNEI. This CDR3 spans 15 amino acids. CDR3 region: CASSEGGQSTDTQFF. Here the CDR3 DNA reads TGTGCCAGCAGTGAAGGAGGGCAGAGCACAGATACGCAGTTTTTT.

This clonotype came up a few times. The rearrangement joins TRBV14 to TRBJ2-7; D is undetermined. CDR3 length equals 13 residues. CDR1 SGHDN and CDR2 FVKESK come from the germline V gene. V was cut by 4 bases and J by 1 base, with 8 bases left in between. The chain's CDR3 is CASSPFGSYEQYF. For the CDR3, the DNA is TGTGCCAGCAGCCCCTTTGGATCCTACGAGCAGTACTTC.

This clonotype has only a few counts. The V call is TRBV7-9, the J call TRBJ2-5; maybe TRBD2 (6 bases). CDR3 length: 18 residues. Germline loops: CDR1 SEHNR, CDR2 FQNEAQ (reference sequence). V shed 3 bases and J shed 2 bases, with 22 bases lying between them. The CDR3 region is CASSFERSRRETQETQYF. CDR3 coding DNA: TGTGCCAGCAGCTTCGAGCGTTCTAGGCGGGAAACTCAAGAGACCCAGTACTTC.

Remarks on this clonotype: This likely comes from a read error, as the CDR3 has no conserved phenylalanine or tryptophan at its end. V usage is TRBV12-3 or TRBV12-4 and J usage is TRBJ2-3, with TRBD2 matching over 14 bases. Trimming at V came to 5 bases and at J to 1 base, leaving 11 bases not matched to a gene. The CDR3 totals 19 residues. DNA for the CDR3: TGTGCCAGCAGTATTAGACTAGCGGGGGGGCCTGGAGGCACAGATACGCAGTATTCT. Translated: CASSIRLAGGPGGTDTQYS.

This clonotype was detected ten times or more. CDR3 region: CASSLIHRATNEKLFF. CDR3 nucleotides: TGTGCCAGCAGCTTAATACACCGTGCAACTAATGAAAAACTGTTTTTT. J is TRBJ1-4 and V is TRBV7-2; D unclear. Germline V gene data show CDR1 as SGHTA and CDR2 as FQGNSA. Between the trimmed V and J ends, which lost 2 bases and 0 bases, there was a span of 10 bases. This CDR3 comprises 16 residues.

This clonotype was picked up a small number of times. The V call is TRBV28, the J call TRBJ2-7; 7 nucleotides align to TRBD1. Germline trimming cut 3 bases from V and 5 bases from J; bases unmatched to any gene: 16. The CDR3 runs 17 residues. Germline-derived CDR1 and CDR2 are MDHEN and SYDVKM. The CDR3 is CASSFWTGTASFDEQYF. The CDR3 DNA is TGTGCCAGCAGTTTCTGGACCGGGACAGCCAGTTTTGACGAGCAGTACTTC. Combining the CDR3 with reference TRBV28 and TRBJ2-7 gives the whole variable domain DVKVTQSSRYLVKRTGEKVFLECVQDMDHENMFWYRQDPGLGLRLIYFSYDVKMKEKGDIPEGYSVSREKKERFSLILESASTNQTSMYLCASSFWTGTASFDEQYFGPGTRLTVT.

CDR3 nucleotides: TGCGCCAGCAGCCTTATAGCGGGGGGGCGCTACACCGGGGAGCTGTTTTTT. Translated: CASSLIAGGRYTGELFF. The chain carries TRBV4-1 and TRBJ2-2, with 11 nucleotides matching TRBD2. Germline V gene lookup returns CDR1 MGHRA and CDR2 YSYEKL. There are 17 residues in the CDR3. J was trimmed by 3 bases and V by 4 bases; bases with no gene match: 7.

This clonotype has more than one count but fewer than ten. This chain links TRBV4-1 with TRBJ2-1; 8 bases match TRBD2. Germline V lookup: CDR1 MGHRA, CDR2 YSYEKL. The CDR3 is made up of 17 amino acids. With V trimmed by 2 bases and J by 3 bases, 9 bases remained unmatched. As DNA, the CDR3 is TGCGCCAGCAGCCAATTGAGCGGGGGCCCCAACTACAATGAGCAGTTCTTC. It specifies CASSQLSGGPNYNEQFF.

The chain has TRBV27 and TRBJ2-7; D ambiguous. Germline V lookup: CDR1 MNHEY, CDR2 SMNVEV (reference sequence). Between the trimmed V and J ends, which lost 4 bases and 6 bases, there was a span of 7 bases. This CDR3 spans 11 amino acids. CDR3 sequence (DNA): TGTGCCAGCAGTTCTTGGGGCGAGCAGTACTTC. Protein sequence: CASSSWGEQYF.

The rearrangement joins TRBV20-1 to TRBJ2-7, with D perhaps matching TRBD2 (6 bases). The V end lost 3 bases, the J end lost 3 bases, and 9 bases lay between the germline ends. Germline V gives CDR1 DFQATT, CDR2 SNEGSKA (reference sequence). The CDR3 has 12 amino acids. The CDR3 region has the DNA TGCAGTGCTAGCGGGGGAAGCTACGAGCAGTACTTC. Its protein is CSASGGSYEQYF.

This clonotype has just a few counts. The V call is TRBV7-9, the J call TRBJ2-1; D gene uncertain. Trimming removed 5 bases at V and 6 bases at J, with 14 bases between. The CDR3 is 14 amino acids. Germline assignment: CDR1 SEHNR and CDR2 FQNEAQ (reference sequence). CDR3 region: CASSPYTEPNEQFF. The CDR3 nucleotides are TGTGCCAGCAGCCCATACACCGAACCCAATGAGCAGTTCTTC. Full variable domain (remainder filled in from reference TRBV7-9 and TRBJ2-1): DTGVSQNPRHKITKRGQNVTFRCDPISEHNRLYWYRQTLGQGPEFLTYFQNEAQLEKSRLLSDRFSAERPKGSFSTLEIQRTEQGDSAMYLCASSPYTEPNEQFFGPGTRLTVL.

Only a few counts were recorded for this clonotype. V gene TRBV20-1 combines with J gene TRBJ2-5; D perhaps matches TRBD1 (5 bases). Germline V lookup: CDR1 DFQATT, CDR2 SNEGSKA (reference sequence). CDR3 length equals 12 residues. V was clipped by 7 bases and J by 3 bases, with 12 bases between them. In DNA form, the CDR3 reads TGCAGTGGGGGCAGGGCGAAAGAGACCCAGTACTTC. Translation: CSGGRAKETQYF.

This clonotype was counted at least ten times. This rearrangement joins TRBV7-6 to TRBJ1-2; D unresolved. The CDR3 sequence is 13 residues long. From germline, CDR1 is SGHVS and CDR2 FNYEAQ. The germline V and J ends were trimmed by 5 bases and 0 bases, with 7 bases remaining between them. CDR3 nucleotides: TGTGCCAGCAGCGGCAGGTCTAACTATGGCTACACCTTC. Its translation is CASSGRSNYGYTF.

This clonotype was seen many times. This sequence joins TRBV2 and TRBJ2-3, with TRBD2 matching 8 bases. The V gene end was trimmed by 6 bases and the J gene end by 0 bases; junction bases not matched to a gene: 5. Germline V lookup: CDR1 SNHLY, CDR2 FYNNEI. This CDR3 has 15 amino acids. The CDR3 protein is CASRTGLDSTDTQYF. CDR3 in DNA: TGTGCCAGCAGAACGGGACTAGACAGCACAGATACGCAGTATTTT.